The clone carrying this TCR beta chain was picked up many times. Its antigen is not identified. The source material, RNA transcripts, was used to amplify TCR beta CDR3 regions. The HTBI primer set was used in a first-round RT-PCR of the TCR CDR3. In TCRdb, the multiplex PCR reads were re-called with MiXCR into one record per CDR3 protein. The table records 200,000 to 300,000 distinct CDR3 sequences, 24% of them present only once. These data come from a study of T cells in Graves' hyperthyroidism and ophthalmopathy. Overall study results and limits: Onset of ophthalmopathy came a median 6.5 months after the model predicted it. In blood, most of the thyroid clonotypes expanded above 0.001 were also present.

Diagnoses used clinical symptoms, serum thyroxine and TRAb, thyroid ultrasound and orbital computed tomography. The authors obtained PBMCs from about 9 ml of fresh peripheral blood. Per germline, CDR1 MNHEY and CDR2 SMNVEV (reference sequence). Unmatched junction bases numbered 6, after V lost 5 bases and J lost 6 bases. CDR3 length: 13 residues. This receptor was identified in a woman aged 40 to 49 with Graves' ophthalmopathy. The sample consisted of blood. The chain is built from TRBV27 and TRBJ2-7, with 8 bases fitting TRBD1. The CDR3: CASSRQGFGEQYF. The CDR3 DNA follows: TGTGCCAGCAGTCGACAGGGGTTCGGCGAGCAGTACTTC.